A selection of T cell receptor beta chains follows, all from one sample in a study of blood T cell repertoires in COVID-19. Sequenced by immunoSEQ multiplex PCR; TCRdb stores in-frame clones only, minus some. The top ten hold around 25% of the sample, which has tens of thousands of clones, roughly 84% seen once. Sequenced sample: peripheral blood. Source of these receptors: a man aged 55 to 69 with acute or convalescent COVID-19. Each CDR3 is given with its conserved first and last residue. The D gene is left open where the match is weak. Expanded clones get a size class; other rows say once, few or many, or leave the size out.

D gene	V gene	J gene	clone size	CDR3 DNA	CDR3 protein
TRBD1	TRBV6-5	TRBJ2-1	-	TGTGCCGTCCCCCAGGGACAGGGAAAAACCGGTGAGCAGTTCTTC	CAVPQGQGKTGEQFF
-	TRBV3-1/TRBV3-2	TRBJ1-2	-	TGTGCCAGCAGCCAAGAGTGGCGGGGCCACTATGGCTACACCTTC	CASSQEWRGHYGYTF
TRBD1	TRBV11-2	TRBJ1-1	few	TGTGCCAGCAGCTTAGGGACAGGGGGGGTCCTTGAAGCTTTCTTT	CASSLGTGGVLEAFF
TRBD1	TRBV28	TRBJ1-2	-	TGTGCCAGCAGAGGCACCCGGGACAGGAGTCGGTCCCCCAATGGCTACACCTTC	CASRGTRDRSRSPNGYTF
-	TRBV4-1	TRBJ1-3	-	TGCGCCAGCAGCCGTGAGGGCCTGTCTGGAAACACCATATATTTT	CASSREGLSGNTIYF
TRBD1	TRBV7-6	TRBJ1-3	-	TGTGCCAGCAGCGCCCCGCAGGGGGCTCGTTCTGGAAACACCATATATTTT	CASSAPQGARSGNTIYF
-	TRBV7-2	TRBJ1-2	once	TGTGCCAGCAGCTCCGGGACACTTTATGGCTACACCTTC	CASSSGTLYGYTF
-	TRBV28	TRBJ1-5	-	TGTGCCAGCAGGGGACAAGGCGATCAGCCCCAGCATTTT	CASRGQGDQPQHF
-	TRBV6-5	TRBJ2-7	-	TGTGCCAGCAGTTACGGACAGAGAACCAACTCCTACGAGCAGTACTTC	CASSYGQRTNSYEQYF
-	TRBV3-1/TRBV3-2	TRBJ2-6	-	TGTGCCAGCAGCCAAGAACAGGGAAGCTCTGGGGCCAACGTCCTGACTTTC	CASSQEQGSSGANVLTF
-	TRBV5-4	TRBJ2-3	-	TGTGCCAGCAGCTTAGGCAGGTCGGGCACAGATACGCAGTATTTT	CASSLGRSGTDTQYF
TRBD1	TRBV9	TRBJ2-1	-	TGTGCCAGCAGCCCGGGACAGGGGGCTTTTTGGGGGCGGAGAGGGAACAATGAGCAGTTCTTC	CASSPGQGAFWGRRGNNEQFF
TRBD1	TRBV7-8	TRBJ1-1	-	TGTGCCAGCAGCTTAGTTGGGGGGACAGGGGGCGCGAACACTGAAGCTTTCTTT	CASSLVGGTGGANTEAFF
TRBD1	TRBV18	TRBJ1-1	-	TGTGCCAGCTCACCAGAACGACAGGGGGTCACTGAAGCTTTCTTT	CASSPERQGVTEAFF
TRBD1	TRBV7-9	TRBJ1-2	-	TGTGCCAGCAACCGACAGGGGATGGGTGGCTACACCTTC	CASNRQGMGGYTF
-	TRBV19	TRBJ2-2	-	TGTGCCAGTAGCAGACCACTTCCAGGAGGGGTGACCGGGGAGCTGTTTTTT	CASSRPLPGGVTGELFF
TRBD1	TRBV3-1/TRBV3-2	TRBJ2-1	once	TGTGCCAGCAGCCAAGGACAGGGGGTCCTTGAGCAGTTCTTC	CASSQGQGVLEQFF
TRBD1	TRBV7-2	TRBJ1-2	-	TGTGCCAGCAGCCCTAGCCCGACAGGGAGTAATGGCTACACCTTC	CASSPSPTGSNGYTF
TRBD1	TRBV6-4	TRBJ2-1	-	TGTGCCAGCAGCCGACAGGGTCCGAGTGAGCAGTTCTTC	CASSRQGPSEQFF
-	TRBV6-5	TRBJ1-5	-	TGTGCCAGCAGAAAGGAGGGAGGTCAGCCCCAGCATTTT	CASRKEGGQPQHF
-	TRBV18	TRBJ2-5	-	TGTGCCAGCTCACCGCCAGGTCAAGAGACCCAGTACTTC	CASSPPGQETQYF
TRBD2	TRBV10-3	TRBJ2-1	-	TGTGCCATCAGTGAGGGCCTTGGGGGCGGGGGGAATTACAATGAGCAGTTCTTC	CAISEGLGGGGNYNEQFF
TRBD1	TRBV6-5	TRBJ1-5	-	TGTGCCAGCAGCCGAGGACAGGGTAATCAGCCCCAGCATTTT	CASSRGQGNQPQHF
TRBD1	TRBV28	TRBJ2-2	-	TGTGCCAGCAGTTTAATCCCCCGGGACAGGAACACCGGGGAGCTGTTTTTT	CASSLIPRDRNTGELFF
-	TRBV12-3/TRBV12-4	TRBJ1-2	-	TGTGCCAGCAGTAGGGGCTATGGCTACACCTTC	CASSRGYGYTF
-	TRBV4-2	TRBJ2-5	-	TGTGCCAGCAGCCAGACTGGCCCGCGTGGGACCCAGTACTTC	CASSQTGPRGTQYF
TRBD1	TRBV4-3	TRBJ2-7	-	TGCGCCAGCAGCCGTACAGGGGGAAGTCTAACCTACGAGCAGTACTTC	CASSRTGGSLTYEQYF
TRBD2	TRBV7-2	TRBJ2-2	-	TGTGCCAGCAGCGGACTAGGGACGAACACCGGGGAGCTGTTTTTT	CASSGLGTNTGELFF
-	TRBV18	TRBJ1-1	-	TGTGCCAGCTCACCAACCAGGGGAGTAGGCACTGAAGCTTTCTTT	CASSPTRGVGTEAFF
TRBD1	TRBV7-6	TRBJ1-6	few	TGTGCCGTACAGGGGGAAACTAATAATATGGGGAATTCACCCCTCCACTTT	CAVQGETNNMGNSPLHF
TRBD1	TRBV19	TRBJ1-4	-	TGTGCCAGTAGTCCTGGGACAGTCAGTATTAAGGAAAAACTGTTTTTT	CASSPGTVSIKEKLFF
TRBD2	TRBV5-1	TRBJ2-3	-	TGCGCCAGCAGCTTAAGGACTAGCGGGGGCCGAGTAGATACGCAGTATTTT	CASSLRTSGGRVDTQYF
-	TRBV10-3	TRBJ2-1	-	TGTGCCATCAGTGAGTCGCGGAACAGGGCGCCCTACAATGAGCAGTTCTTC	CAISESRNRAPYNEQFF
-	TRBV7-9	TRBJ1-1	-	TGTGCCAGCAGCTTAATAATGGCGGCGAACACTGAAGCTTTCTTT	CASSLIMAANTEAFF
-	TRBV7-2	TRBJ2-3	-	TGTGCCAGCAGATACTCGCTCTACCTACCCGGTACGCAGTATTTT	CASRYSLYLPGTQYF
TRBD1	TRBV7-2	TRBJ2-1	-	TGTGCCAGCAGCTTAGGGACAGGGTACAATGAGCAGTTCTTC	CASSLGTGYNEQFF
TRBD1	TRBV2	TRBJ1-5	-	TGTGCCAGCAGGGGTGGGGGGACAGCCAATCAGCCCCAGCATTTT	CASRGGGTANQPQHF
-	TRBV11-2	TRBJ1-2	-	TGTGCCAGCAGCTTAGCTCAGGGGAACGGCTACACCTTC	CASSLAQGNGYTF
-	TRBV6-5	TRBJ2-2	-	TGTGCCAGCACCCGACAGTTGAACACCGGGGAGCTGTTTTTT	CASTRQLNTGELFF
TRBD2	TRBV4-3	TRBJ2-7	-	TGCGCCAGCAGCCAAGGCACCGGGGGGAGCTCCTACGAGCAGTACTTC	CASSQGTGGSSYEQYF
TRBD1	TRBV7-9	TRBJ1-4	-	TGTGCCAGCAGCCCCCGCCCGACAGGGAGGAATGAAAAACTGTTTTTT	CASSPRPTGRNEKLFF
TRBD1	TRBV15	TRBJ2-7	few	TGTGCCACCAGCAGTTTCAGGACAGGGGGCTCCTACGAGCAGTACTTC	CATSSFRTGGSYEQYF
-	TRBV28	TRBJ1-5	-	TGTGCCAGCAGTCTCACCCAGGTTACTTTCGGCACGGCCCAGCATTTT	CASSLTQVTFGTAQHF
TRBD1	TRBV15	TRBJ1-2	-	TGTGCCACCAGCAGAGATTCGGTCCAGGGGGGTCATGGCTACACCTTC	CATSRDSVQGGHGYTF